This TCR beta chain was sequenced during a study of human T cells and chemical hapten exposure. Germline CDR1 and CDR2: DFQATT and SNEGSKA (reference sequence). The ends were cut back, 6 bases at V and 3 bases at J, with 21 bases in the middle. The CDR3 extends over 16 amino acids. This clonotype appeared many times. TCRdb used MiXCR to reprocess the RACE reads, holding one entry per CDR3 protein. Of approximately 350,000 distinct CDR3 sequences listed, approximately 6.3% are singletons. The time point: patch test 1, 2 weeks after DPC sensitization. Noted treatment: therapeutic diphenylcyclopropenone sensitization with weekly scalp DPC.

The sequence came from a woman aged 18-29 years with alopecia areata. Some clones in this sample may be carry-over from other donors' samples. The rearrangement links TRBV20-1 to TRBJ1-5, with D unresolved. The source was whole blood, collected in connection with sensitization to the hapten diphenylcyclopropenone (DPC). Here the CDR3 reads CSAPRGGSRFNQPQHF. DNA of the CDR3: TGCAGTGCGCCGCGTGGAGGGTCCCGATTCAATCAGCCCCAGCATTTT.